This paragraph reports one T cell receptor beta chain. Its antigen is unidentified. Germline V gene sequence: CDR1 MNHNY, CDR2 SVGAGI (reference sequence). The CDR3 is 15 amino acids. Trimming stripped 4 bases from V and 1 base from J, with 13 bases between. This sample was included in a study of cytomegalovirus exposure and HLA in healthy donors. The protocol was immunoSEQ multiplex PCR, while the TCRdb copy is restricted to in-frame clones and leaves out a portion. The sample consists of 200,000 or so clones, around 90% of them appearing once. Study results and limitations: Through in vitro validation, three CMV-associated chains were shown to be specific for CMV antigens. Cytomegalovirus association was listed for 150 to 200 TCR beta chains. Rarity marked most TCR sequences, yet some public TCRs occurred in many donors. The TCR clusters that emerged in the first cohort tended, a later analysis found, to co-occur in the roughly 130 validation repertoires.

The rearrangement joins TRBV6-6 to TRBJ2-5, with D hard to call. The sequenced material came from PBMCs. The sequence derives from a woman between 18 and 30 years old in good health and CMV-seronegative. The CDR3 loop is CASSWAVPSQETQYF. Written as DNA, the CDR3 is TGTGCCAGCAGTTGGGCCGTCCCTTCCCAAGAGACCCAGTACTTC.